Below, 10 T cell receptor beta chains from the same sample are listed, as sequenced in a study of blood T cell repertoires in COVID-19. This table comes from immunoSEQ multiplex PCR, and its TCRdb copy is limited to in-frame clones, with some not included. The repertoire has some 51,000 clones, about nine tenths of them found once; the top ten carry roughly 6.4%. The sequencing input was peripheral blood. The source is a man aged 35 to 55 with acute or convalescent COVID-19.

J is TRBJ2-1 and V is TRBV11-2; the match to TRBD2 covers 8 bases. This CDR3 region has 16 residues. V was pared by 1 base and J by 7 bases, with 9 bases of the junction left unmatched. From germline, CDR1 is SGHAT and CDR2 FQNNGV. CDR3 sequence reads: CASSLGKGGRSNEQFF. The CDR3 nucleotides are TGTGCCAGCAGCTTAGGCAAGGGCGGGAGGTCGAATGAGCAGTTCTTC.

Here the CDR3 reads CASSLVAGGRETQYF. Written as DNA, the CDR3 is TGTGCCAGCAGCTTGGTAGCGGGAGGGAGAGAGACCCAGTACTTC. The gene calls are TRBV5-6 and TRBJ2-5; 11 nucleotides line up with TRBD2. The germline V gene encodes CDR1 SGHDT and CDR2 YYEEEE. The CDR3 is 15 amino acids. V shed 0 bases and J 4 bases; nucleotides not matched to a gene: 2.

The chain is built from TRBV15 and TRBJ1-1, with 9 bases aligning to TRBD1. CDR3 length equals 15 residues. Losses at the gene ends were 1 base for V and 4 bases for J; bases not matched to a gene: 4. Germline V gene lookup returns CDR1 LNHNV and CDR2 YYDKDF (reference sequence). In DNA form, the CDR3 reads TGTGCCACCAGCAGAGTGGCGGACAGGGGCACTGAAGCTTTCTTT. Translating gives CATSRVADRGTEAFF.

The chain uses TRBV9 and TRBJ2-3, with D maybe TRBD1 (5 bases). Germline V CDR1 and CDR2: SGDLS, YYNGEE. CDR3 length equals 13 residues. V was clipped by 0 bases and J by 3 bases, with 5 bases between them. The CDR3 bases are TGTGCCAGCAGCGTAGACAGGACAGATACGCAGTATTTT. Its translation is CASSVDRTDTQYF. The complete variable domain, with remaining parts taken from reference TRBV9 and TRBJ2-3, reads DSGVTQTPKHLITATGQRVTLRCSPRSGDLSVYWYQQSLDQGLQFLIQYYNGEERAKGNILERFSAQQFPDLHSELNLSSLELGDSALYFCASSVDRTDTQYFGPGTRLTVL.

The CDR3 protein is CASSDGGHVSGANVLTF. Here the CDR3 DNA reads TGTGCCAGCAGCGATGGGGGACATGTCTCTGGGGCCAACGTCCTGACTTTC. The chain employs TRBV7-8 and TRBJ2-6; a possible D gene is TRBD1 (6 bases). CDR1 SGHVS and CDR2 FQNEAQ come from the germline V gene. With 5 bases removed from V and 0 bases from J, the gap between germline ends came to 14 bases. This CDR3 is 17 amino acids long. Full variable domain (missing parts from reference TRBV7-8 and TRBJ2-6): GAGVSQSPRYKVAKRGQDVALRCDPISGHVSLFWYQQALGQGPEFLTYFQNEAQLDKSGLPSDRFFAERPEGSVSTLKIQRTQQEDSAVYLCASSDGGHVSGANVLTFGAGSRLTVL.

The rearrangement uses TRBV2 and TRBJ1-1; D is perhaps TRBD1 (6 bases). The V end was cut by 6 bases, the J end by 1 base, with 9 bases between. The length of the CDR3 is 13 residues. The V gene's germline CDR1 is SNHLY and CDR2 FYNNEI. The chain's CDR3 is CASSGGPNTEAFF. CDR3 nucleotide sequence: TGTGCCAGCAGCGGGGGGCCGAACACTGAAGCTTTCTTT.

The CDR3 spells CASSIWGGYEQYF. The CDR3 nucleotides read TGTGCCAGTAGTATTTGGGGGGGATACGAGCAGTACTTC. The gene calls are TRBV19 and TRBJ2-7; TRBD2 aligns across 7 bases. The CDR3 contains 13 residues. With V trimmed by 3 bases and J by 4 bases, 3 bases remained unmatched. In germline, CDR1 is LNHDA, CDR2 SQIVND (reference sequence).

This clone was seen once. This rearrangement joins TRBV11-3 to TRBJ2-7, with D possibly matching TRBD2 (5 bases). V gave up 5 bases and J gave up 9 bases, with 11 bases separating them. The CDR3 covers 11 residues. Germline CDR1 is SGHNT and CDR2 is YENEEA. The CDR3 reads CASSGSIVQYF. The CDR3 nucleotides read TGTGCCAGCAGCGGGAGTATAGTGCAGTACTTC.

The V gene is TRBV5-4, the J gene TRBJ2-1, with 10 positions matching TRBD2. Germline V lookup: CDR1 SGHNT, CDR2 YYREEE (reference sequence). CDR3 length equals 16 residues. The V gene end was trimmed by 1 base and the J gene end by 5 bases; junction bases not matched to a gene: 6. The CDR3 DNA sequence: TGTGCCAGCAGCTTGCAACTAGCGGGATCGAACAATGAGCAGTTCTTC. Protein product: CASSLQLAGSNNEQFF.

This clone has just one count. The chain recombines TRBV7-6 with TRBJ2-1; a weak D match, TRBD2 (6 bases). Trimming left V 4 bases short and J 5 bases short, with 18 bases between. The CDR3 totals 16 residues. Germline V gene sequence: CDR1 SGHVS, CDR2 FNYEAQ. The CDR3 here is CASSSGLGEVDNEQFF. CDR3 sequence (DNA): TGTGCCAGCAGCTCCGGGCTGGGGGAGGTCGACAATGAGCAGTTCTTC. Full variable domain (rest looked up from reference TRBV7-6 and TRBJ2-1): GAGVSQSPRYKVTKRGQDVALRCDPISGHVSLYWYRQALGQGPEFLTYFNYEAQQDKSGLPNDRFSAERPEGSISTLTIQRTEQRDSAMYRCASSSGLGEVDNEQFFGPGTRLTVL.